This T cell receptor beta chain was obtained from a study of radiation and T cells in renal cell carcinoma. Findings of the study overall: Pretreatment tumor biopsies were lacking, so baseline clonotypes are unknown. From baseline, blood top tumor clonotypes peaked at 2 weeks post-radiation.

Time point reported: baseline pretreatment blood. This sample's treatment: 15 Gy SBRT to primary tumor, nephrectomy 4 weeks later. Serial blood draws occurred at baseline and 2 and 4 weeks post-SBRT. The patient's renal cell carcinoma had clear cell pathology. As to this clone: The target antigen is unknown.

Profiled with immunoSEQ multiplex PCR; TCRdb holds only in-frame clones, not every one. Counted here are approximately 94,000 clones, 82% occurring once; the ten biggest clones make up approximately 6.4%. Germline V lookup: CDR1 LNHNV, CDR2 YYDKDF (reference sequence). Trimming left V 1 base short and J 3 bases short, with 10 bases between. The length of the CDR3 is 14 residues. The material sequenced was blood, taken from a patient whose treatment included radiotherapy and nephrectomy. This chain joins TRBV15 and TRBJ2-7; D remains ambiguous. This clonotype was obtained from a man between 60 and 75 years old with renal cell carcinoma. The CDR3 region is CATSRVGVDYEQYF. In DNA, the CDR3 is TGTGCCACCAGCAGAGTTGGGGTCGACTACGAGCAGTACTTC.